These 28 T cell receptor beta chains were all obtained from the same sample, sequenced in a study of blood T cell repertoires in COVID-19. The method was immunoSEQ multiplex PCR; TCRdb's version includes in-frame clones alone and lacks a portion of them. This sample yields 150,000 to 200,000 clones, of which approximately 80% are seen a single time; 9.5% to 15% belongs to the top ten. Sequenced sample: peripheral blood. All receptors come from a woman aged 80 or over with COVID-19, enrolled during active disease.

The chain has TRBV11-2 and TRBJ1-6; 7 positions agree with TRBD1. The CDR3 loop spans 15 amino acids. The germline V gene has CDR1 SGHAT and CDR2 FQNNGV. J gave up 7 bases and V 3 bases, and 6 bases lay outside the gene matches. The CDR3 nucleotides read TGTGCCAGCAGCTTCGGGACAGCCGGAAATTCACCCCTCCACTTT. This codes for CASSFGTAGNSPLHF. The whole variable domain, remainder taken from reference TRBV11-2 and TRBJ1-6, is EAGVAQSPRYKIIEKRQSVAFWCNPISGHATLYWYQQILGQGPKLLIQFQNNGVVDDSQLPKDRFSAERLKGVDSTLKIQPAKLEDSAVYLCASSFGTAGNSPLHFGNGTRLTVT.

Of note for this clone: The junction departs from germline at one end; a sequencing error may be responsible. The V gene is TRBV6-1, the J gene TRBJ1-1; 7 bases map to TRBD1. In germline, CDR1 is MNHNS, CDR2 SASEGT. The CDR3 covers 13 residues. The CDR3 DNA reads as TGTGCCAGCAGTGAGGGAAGGGACAGAAAGCAAATCTTT. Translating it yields CASSEGRDRKQIF.

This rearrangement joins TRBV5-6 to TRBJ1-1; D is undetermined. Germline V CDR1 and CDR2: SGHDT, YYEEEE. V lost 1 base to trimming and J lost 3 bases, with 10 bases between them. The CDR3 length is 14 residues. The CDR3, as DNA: TGTGCCAGCAGCTTGACATTGTTTGACACTGAAGCTTTCTTT. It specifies CASSLTLFDTEAFF.

The CDR3 here is CASSGGLAEETQYF. Written as DNA, the CDR3 is TGTGCCAGCAGTGGAGGTCTAGCGGAAGAGACCCAGTACTTC. The chain recombines TRBV2 with TRBJ2-5; 7 nucleotides align to TRBD2. CDR1 SNHLY and CDR2 FYNNEI come from the germline V gene. The CDR3 sequence is 14 residues long. Trimming removed 4 bases from V and 3 bases from J; junction bases left unmatched: 5.

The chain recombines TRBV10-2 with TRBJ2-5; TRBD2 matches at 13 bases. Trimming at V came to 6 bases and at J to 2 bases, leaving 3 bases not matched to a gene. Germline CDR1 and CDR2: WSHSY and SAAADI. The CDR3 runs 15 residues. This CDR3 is CASRLAGGHQETQYF. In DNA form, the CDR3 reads TGCGCCAGCAGACTAGCGGGAGGGCATCAAGAGACCCAGTACTTC.

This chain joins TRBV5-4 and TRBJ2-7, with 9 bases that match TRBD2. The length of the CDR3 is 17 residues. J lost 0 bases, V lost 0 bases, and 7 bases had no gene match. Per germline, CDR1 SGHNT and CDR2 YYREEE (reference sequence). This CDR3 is CASSLEGLAGLSYEQYF. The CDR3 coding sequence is TGTGCCAGCAGCTTGGAAGGGCTAGCGGGACTCTCCTACGAGCAGTACTTC.

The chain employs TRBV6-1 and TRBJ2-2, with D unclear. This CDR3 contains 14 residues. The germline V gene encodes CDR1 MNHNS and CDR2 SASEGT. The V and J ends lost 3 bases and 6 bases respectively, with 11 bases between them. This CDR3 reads CASSDQFRAGELFF. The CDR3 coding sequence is TGTGCCAGCAGTGATCAGTTCCGGGCCGGGGAGCTGTTTTTT.

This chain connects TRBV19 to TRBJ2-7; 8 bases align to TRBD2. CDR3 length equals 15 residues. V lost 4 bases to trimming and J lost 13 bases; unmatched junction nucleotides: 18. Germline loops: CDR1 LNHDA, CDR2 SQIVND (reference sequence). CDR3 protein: CASSTLASIGTRHYF. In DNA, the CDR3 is TGTGCCAGTAGTACCCTAGCCTCCATCGGGACTAGACATTACTTC. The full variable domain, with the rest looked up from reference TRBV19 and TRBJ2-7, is DGGITQSPKYLFRKEGQNVTLSCEQNLNHDAMYWYRQDPGQGLRLIYYSQIVNDFQKGDIAEGYSVSREKKESFPLTVTSAQKNPTAFYLCASSTLASIGTRHYFGPGTRLTVT.

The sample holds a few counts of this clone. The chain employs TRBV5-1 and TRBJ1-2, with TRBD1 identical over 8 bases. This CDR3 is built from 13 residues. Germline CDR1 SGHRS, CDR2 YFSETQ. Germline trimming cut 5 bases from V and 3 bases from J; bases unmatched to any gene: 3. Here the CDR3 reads CASRLQGDYGYTF. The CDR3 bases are TGCGCCAGCAGACTACAGGGGGACTATGGCTACACCTTC.

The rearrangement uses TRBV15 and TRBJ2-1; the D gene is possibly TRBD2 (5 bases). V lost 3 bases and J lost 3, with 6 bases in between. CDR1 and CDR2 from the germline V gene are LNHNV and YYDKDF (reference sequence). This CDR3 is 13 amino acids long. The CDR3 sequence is CATSSGVYNEQFF. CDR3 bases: TGTGCCACCAGCAGCGGGGTCTACAATGAGCAGTTCTTC.

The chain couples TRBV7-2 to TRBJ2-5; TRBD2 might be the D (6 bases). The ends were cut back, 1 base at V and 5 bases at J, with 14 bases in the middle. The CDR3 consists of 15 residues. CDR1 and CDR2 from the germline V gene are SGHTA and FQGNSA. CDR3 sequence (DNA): TGTGCCAGCAGCTTAGAGGGGCTAGCGATGGAGACCCAGTACTTC. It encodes CASSLEGLAMETQYF.

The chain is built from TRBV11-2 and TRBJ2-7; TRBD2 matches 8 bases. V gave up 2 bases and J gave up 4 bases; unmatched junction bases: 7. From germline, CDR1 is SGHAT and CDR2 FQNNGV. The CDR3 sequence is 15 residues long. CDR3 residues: CASSLPGLVPYEQYF. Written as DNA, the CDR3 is TGTGCCAGCAGCTTACCGGGACTAGTTCCTTACGAGCAGTACTTC.

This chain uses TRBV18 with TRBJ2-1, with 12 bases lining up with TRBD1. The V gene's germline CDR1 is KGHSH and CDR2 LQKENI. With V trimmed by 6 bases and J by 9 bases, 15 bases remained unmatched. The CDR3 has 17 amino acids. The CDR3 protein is CASSPITAGQGAGEQFF. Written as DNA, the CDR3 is TGTGCCAGCTCTCCCATTACGGCGGGACAGGGGGCAGGTGAGCAGTTCTTC.

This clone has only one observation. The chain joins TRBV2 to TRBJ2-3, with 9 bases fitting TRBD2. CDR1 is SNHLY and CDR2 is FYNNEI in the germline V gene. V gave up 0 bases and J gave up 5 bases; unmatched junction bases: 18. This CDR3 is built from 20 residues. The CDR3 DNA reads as TGTGCCAGCAGTGAAGCTTTGGGCCCTTTCGGGGCGGGGGGGCGAGATACGCAGTATTTT. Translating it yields CASSEALGPFGAGGRDTQYF.

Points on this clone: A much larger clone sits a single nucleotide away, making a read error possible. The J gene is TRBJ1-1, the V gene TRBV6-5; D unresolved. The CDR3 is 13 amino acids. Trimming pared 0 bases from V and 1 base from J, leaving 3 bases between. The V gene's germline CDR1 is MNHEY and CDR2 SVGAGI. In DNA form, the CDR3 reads TGTGCCAGCAGTTACTCACAGAACACTGAAGCTTTCTTT. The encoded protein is CASSYSQNTEAFF.

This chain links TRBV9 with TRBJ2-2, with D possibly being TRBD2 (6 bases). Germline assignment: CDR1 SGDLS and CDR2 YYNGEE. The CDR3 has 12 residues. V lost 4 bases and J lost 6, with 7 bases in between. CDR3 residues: CASSPGAGELFF. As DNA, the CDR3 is TGTGCCAGCAGCCCGGGGGCCGGGGAGCTGTTTTTT.

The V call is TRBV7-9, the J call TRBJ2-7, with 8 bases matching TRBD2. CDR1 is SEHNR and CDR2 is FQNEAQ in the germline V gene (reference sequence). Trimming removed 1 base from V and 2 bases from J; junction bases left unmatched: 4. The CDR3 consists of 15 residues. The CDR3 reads CASSLGGAGAYEQYF. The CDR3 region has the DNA TGTGCCAGCAGCTTAGGGGGAGCGGGAGCCTACGAGCAGTACTTC.

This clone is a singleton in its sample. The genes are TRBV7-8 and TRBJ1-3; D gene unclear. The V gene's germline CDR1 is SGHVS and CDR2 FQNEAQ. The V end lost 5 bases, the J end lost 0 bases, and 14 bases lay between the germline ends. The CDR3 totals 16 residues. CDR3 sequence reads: CASSQAGQTSGNTIYF. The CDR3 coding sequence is TGTGCCAGCAGCCAAGCTGGGCAGACCTCTGGAAACACCATATATTTT.

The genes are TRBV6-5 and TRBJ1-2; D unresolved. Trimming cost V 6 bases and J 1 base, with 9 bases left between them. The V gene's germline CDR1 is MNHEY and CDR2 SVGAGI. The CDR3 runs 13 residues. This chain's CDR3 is CASSLYFNYGYTF. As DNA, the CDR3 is TGTGCCAGCAGCCTCTATTTTAACTATGGCTACACCTTC.

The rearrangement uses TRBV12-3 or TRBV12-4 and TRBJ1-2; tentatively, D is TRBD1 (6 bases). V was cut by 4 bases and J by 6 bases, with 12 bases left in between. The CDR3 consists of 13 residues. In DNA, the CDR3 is TGTGCCAGCAGTTATGACAGGAAGGATGGCTACACCTTC. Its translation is CASSYDRKDGYTF.

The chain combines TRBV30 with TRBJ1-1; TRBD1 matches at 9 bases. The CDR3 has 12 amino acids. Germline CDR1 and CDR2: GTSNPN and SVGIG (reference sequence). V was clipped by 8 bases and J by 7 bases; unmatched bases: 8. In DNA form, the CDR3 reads TGTGCCGCCGACCAGGGACAGGGTGAAGCTTTCTTT. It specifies CAADQGQGEAFF. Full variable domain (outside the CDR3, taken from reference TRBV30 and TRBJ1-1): SQTIHQWPATLVQPVGSPLSLECTVEGTSNPNLYWYRQAAGRGLQLLFYSVGIGQISSEVPQNLSASRPQDRQFILSSKKLLLSDSGFYLCAADQGQGEAFFGQGTRLTVV.

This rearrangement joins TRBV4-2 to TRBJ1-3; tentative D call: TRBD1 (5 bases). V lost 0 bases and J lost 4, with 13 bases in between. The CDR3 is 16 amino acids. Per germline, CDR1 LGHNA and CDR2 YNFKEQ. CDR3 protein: CASSQDPGVSGNTIYF. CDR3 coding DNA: TGTGCCAGCAGCCAAGATCCGGGGGTATCGGGAAACACCATATATTTT.

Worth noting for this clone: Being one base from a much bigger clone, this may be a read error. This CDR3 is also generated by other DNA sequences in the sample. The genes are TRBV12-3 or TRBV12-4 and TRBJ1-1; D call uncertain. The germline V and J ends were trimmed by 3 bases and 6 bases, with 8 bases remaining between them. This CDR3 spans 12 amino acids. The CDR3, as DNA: TGTGCCAGCAGTTTCGAGGGCCCTGAAGCTTTCTTT. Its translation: CASSFEGPEAFF.

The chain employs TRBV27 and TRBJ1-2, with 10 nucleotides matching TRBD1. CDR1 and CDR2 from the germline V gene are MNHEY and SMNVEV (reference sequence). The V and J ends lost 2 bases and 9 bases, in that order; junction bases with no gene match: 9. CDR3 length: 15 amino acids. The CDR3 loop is CASSLRPWTGGSYTF. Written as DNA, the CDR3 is TGTGCCAGCAGTTTACGGCCTTGGACAGGGGGGAGCTACACCTTC.

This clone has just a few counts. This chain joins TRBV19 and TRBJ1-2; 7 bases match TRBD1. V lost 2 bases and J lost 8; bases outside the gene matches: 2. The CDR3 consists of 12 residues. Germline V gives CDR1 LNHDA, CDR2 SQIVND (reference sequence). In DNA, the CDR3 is TGTGCCAGTAGTATAACAGGGGTCGGCTACACCTTC. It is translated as CASSITGVGYTF.

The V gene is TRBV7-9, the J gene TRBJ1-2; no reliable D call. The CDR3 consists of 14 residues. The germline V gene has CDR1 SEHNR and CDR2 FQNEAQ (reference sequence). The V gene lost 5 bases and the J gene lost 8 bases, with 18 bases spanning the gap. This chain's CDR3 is CASSHGLASGGYTF. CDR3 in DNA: TGTGCCAGCAGCCACGGGCTGGCCTCGGGAGGCTACACCTTC.

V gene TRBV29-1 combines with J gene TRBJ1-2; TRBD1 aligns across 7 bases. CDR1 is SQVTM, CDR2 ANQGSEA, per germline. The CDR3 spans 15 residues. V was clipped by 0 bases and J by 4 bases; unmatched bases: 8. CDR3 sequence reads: CSVEDGARGFYGYTF. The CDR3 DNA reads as TGCAGCGTTGAAGACGGGGCCAGGGGGTTCTATGGCTACACCTTC. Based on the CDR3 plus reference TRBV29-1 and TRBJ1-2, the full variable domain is SAVISQKPSRDICQRGTSLTIQCQVDSQVTMMFWYRQQPGQSLTLIATANQGSEATYESGFVIDKFPISRPNLTFSTLTVSNMSPEDSSIYLCSVEDGARGFYGYTFGSGTRLTVV.

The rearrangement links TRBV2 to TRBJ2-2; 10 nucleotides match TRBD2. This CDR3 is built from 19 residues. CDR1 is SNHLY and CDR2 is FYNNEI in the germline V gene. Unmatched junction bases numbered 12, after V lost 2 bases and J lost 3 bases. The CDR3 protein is CASSEFGSSGSSDTGELFF. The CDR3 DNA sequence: TGTGCCAGCAGTGAATTTGGGTCTAGCGGGAGTTCGGACACCGGGGAGCTGTTTTTT.